This T cell receptor beta chain was observed in a study of blood T cell repertoires in COVID-19. The overall study: Both acute and convalescent COVID-19 samples were obtained from the United States, Italy and Spain.

Regarding this clone: One end of the junction does not line up with germline, which may come from a read error.

Looked up from germline, CDR1 is DFQATT and CDR2 is SNEGSKA (reference sequence). This CDR3 contains 9 residues. Assay: immunoSEQ multiplex PCR; the TCRdb copy retains only in-frame clones and omits some. The table shows about 140,000 clones, with over 75% occurring only once. This TCR derives from a woman between 45 and 65 years old who had recovered from COVID-19. The V and J genes are TRBV20-1 and TRBJ1-1; D is unclear. The sample consisted of PBMCs or T cells enriched from blood (not recorded which). The CDR3 region has the DNA TGCAGTGCTAGAGATCCAGGCTCTTTT. This gives the protein CSARDPGSF.